This T cell receptor beta chain was documented in a study of T-cell memory formation after mild COVID-19. Study-wide context: The two donors had largely donor-specific TCR clusters. General study findings and limits: Researchers could not confirm that second-wave clones peaking on day 37 targeted SARS-CoV-2. Among contracting clones, CD4+ were mainly CM/EM and CD8+ enriched in EMRA.

TCR alpha and TCR beta cDNA libraries carrying sample barcodes and UMIs were produced by 5'RACE using constant-segment primers. Each CDR3 protein is one row after TCRdb ran MiXCR on the 5' RACE reads. The sample records a few hundred thousand distinct CDR3 sequences, about 22% being singletons. Points on this clonotype: Antigen: not known.

CDR1 is ENHRY and CDR2 is SYGVKD in the germline V gene. The CDR3 consists of 14 residues. The ends were cut back, 6 bases at V and 1 base at J, with 12 bases in the middle. The receptor was derived from an adult woman who had mild COVID-19 (a few samples of this study predate the infection). Cell type and time point are not known. The sample consisted of PBMCs or a T cell subset sorted from them (not recorded which). The V and J genes are TRBV10-3 and TRBJ2-5; maybe TRBD2 (5 bases). CDR3 residues: CAIRGGQIQETQYF. The CDR3 nucleotides read TGTGCCATCAGGGGCGGGCAGATCCAAGAGACCCAGTACTTC.